The next 3 T cell receptor beta chains were all read from a single sample in a study of blood T cell repertoires in COVID-19. Produced via immunoSEQ multiplex PCR; TCRdb's table is partial and in-frame only. Of some 120,000 clones detected, about 85% appear once; the ten largest clones hold 1.3% to 1.5%. The sequenced sample consisted of peripheral blood. Receptor source: a man aged 40-55 years with acute or convalescent COVID-19.

V is TRBV18 and J is TRBJ1-1; 9 bases line up with TRBD1. This CDR3 contains 15 residues. J lost 3 bases, V lost 4 bases, and 6 bases had no gene match. The germline V gene has CDR1 KGHSH and CDR2 LQKENI. CDR3 bases: TGTGCCAGCTCACGCAACAGGGGGCAGGACACTGAAGCTTTCTTT. It specifies CASSRNRGQDTEAFF. The variable domain in full, completed from reference TRBV18 and TRBJ1-1, reads NAGVMQNPRHLVRRRGQEARLRCSPMKGHSHVYWYRQLPEEGLKFMVYLQKENIIDESGMPKERFSAEFPKEGPSILRIQQVVRGDSAAYFCASSRNRGQDTEAFFGQGTRLTVV.

As for this clone: A much more abundant neighbour one base away suggests this may be a read error. Distinct nucleotide sequences in the sample also encode this CDR3. V is TRBV6-1 and J is TRBJ2-5, with 12 bases matching TRBD2. The CDR3 has 15 amino acids. With 2 bases clipped from V and 2 bases from J, the junction kept 0 bases outside the gene matches. CDR1 is MNHNS, CDR2 SASEGT, per germline. Here the CDR3 reads CASSELAGGQETQYF. The CDR3 DNA reads as TGTGCCAGCAGTGAACTAGCGGGAGGGCAAGAGACCCAGTACTTC.

The genes are TRBV18 and TRBJ1-2; 7 nucleotides align to TRBD1. This CDR3 spans 14 amino acids. V lost 5 bases, J lost 0 bases, and 3 bases stayed unmatched. Per germline, CDR1 KGHSH and CDR2 LQKENI. The CDR3 loop reads CASSLGTANYGYTF. CDR3 in DNA: TGTGCCAGCTCATTAGGGACAGCTAACTATGGCTACACCTTC.